This T cell receptor (beta chain) was documented in a study of blood T cell repertoires in COVID-19. In the study overall: Sample material is recorded as cDNA or gDNA derived from T cells, B-cell-depleted T cells, or PBMCs.

The germline V gene has CDR1 SNHLY and CDR2 FYNNEI. The CDR3 consists of 15 residues. V gave up 6 bases and J gave up 5 bases; unmatched junction bases: 10. Method: immunoSEQ multiplex PCR; TCRdb's copy keeps in-frame clones and lacks some. There are about 85,000 clones in the sample; around 87% occur only once, and about 4.3% lies in the top ten. The J gene is TRBJ2-5, the V gene TRBV2; 9 bases align to TRBD1. The sample taken for sequencing was peripheral blood. This sequence was found in a woman of 80 years or more with active or convalescent COVID-19. CDR3 sequence reads: CASREDRGPEETQYF. The DNA for the CDR3 is TGTGCCAGCAGAGAGGACAGGGGCCCTGAGGAGACCCAGTACTTC.